This TCR beta chain was captured by sequencing in a study of blood T cell repertoires in COVID-19. The wider study: Acute and convalescent COVID-19 specimens originated in the United States, Italy and Spain. Sources were T cells, B-cell-depleted T cells, or PBMCs; the material itself was cDNA or gDNA.

Source study methods: Nucleated cell counts were estimated from reference gene primer amplification. Sequencing was performed with immunoSEQ multiplex PCR; in TCRdb, only in-frame clones are kept and a portion is missing. From that table come the V and J calls and clone size; the DNA was used to work out D and trimming. Found here are 120,000 or so clones, roughly 91% of them singletons; the top ten hold about 1.5%. Sequenced material: peripheral blood. The source of this sequence is a human donor in a cohort sampled during active COVID-19.

This CDR3 is CASSLASGGASPYNEQFF. The DNA for the CDR3 is TGTGCCAGCAGCTTAGCCTCGGGGGGAGCTTCCCCGTACAATGAGCAGTTCTTC. The V and J genes are TRBV7-2 and TRBJ2-1; 7 bases are shared with TRBD2. The germline CDR1 and CDR2 sequences are SGHTA and FQGNSA. The CDR3 covers 18 residues. J gave up 4 bases and V 0 bases, and 12 bases lay outside the gene matches.